This T cell receptor (beta chain) was documented in a study of CD8 T cells in Susac syndrome. Deletions cut 3 bases from V and 7 bases from J, with 12 bases between. This CDR3 has 14 residues. TCR beta sequencing covered blood CD8+ and CD4+ T cells. Relapsing-remitting disease, either stable or active, was present in the multiple sclerosis controls, who were treatment-naive patients. TEMRA cells were enriched by FACS, and CD4+ and CD8+ T cells were negatively isolated. When the RNA was reverse transcribed, random hexamers were used with an input of about 0.5 to 1 ug. The authors amplified TCR beta CDR3 across 54 Vbeta and 13 Jbeta using immunoSEQ multiplex PCR. TCRdb called the immunoSEQ multiplex PCR reads again in MiXCR, with one record for every CDR3 protein. The table has approximately 220,000 distinct CDR3 sequences, 95% seen once; the top ten hold about 0.08%.

Material: CD4+ T cells from PBMCs. J is TRBJ2-2 and V is TRBV12-3 or TRBV12-4, with D tentatively TRBD1 or TRBD2 (5 bases each). This receptor was obtained from a human donor with multiple sclerosis. CDR3 bases: TGTGCCAGCAGTTTCGGGGCGGGTGGCGGGGAGCTGTTTTTT. It is translated as CASSFGAGGGELFF.